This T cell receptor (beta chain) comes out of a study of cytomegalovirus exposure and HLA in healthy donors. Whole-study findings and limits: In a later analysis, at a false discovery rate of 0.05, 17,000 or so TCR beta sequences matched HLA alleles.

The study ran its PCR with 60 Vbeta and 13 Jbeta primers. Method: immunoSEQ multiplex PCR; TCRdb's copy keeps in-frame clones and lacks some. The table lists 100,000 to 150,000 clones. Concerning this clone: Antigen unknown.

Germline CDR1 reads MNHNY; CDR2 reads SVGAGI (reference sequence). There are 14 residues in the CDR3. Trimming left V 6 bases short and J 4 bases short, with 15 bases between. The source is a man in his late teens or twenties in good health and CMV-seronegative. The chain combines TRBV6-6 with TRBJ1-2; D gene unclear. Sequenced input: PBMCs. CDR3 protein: CASRRRTHLYGYTF. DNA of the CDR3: TGTGCCAGCAGACGGCGGACTCATCTCTATGGCTACACCTTC.